Below are 5 T cell receptor beta chains sequenced from a single sample in a study of T cell responses to AZD1222 COVID-19 vaccine listed by TCRdb under 2021. The time point label of this sample denotes: baseline before first vaccination. Library prep was done by the immunoSEQ multiplex PCR assay. The source is immuneACCESS, and TCRdb retained only in-frame sequences with V and J called. Part of the clones is not carried over; for the studies checked, unresolved V genes explain less than half of this, and the remainder is unexplained. For this sample there are about 110,000 clones; roughly 88% appear just once. The ten largest clones take up over 4.5% of the sample. Sequenced material: peripheral blood, taken on day 0 of AZD1222 vaccination. Receptors were obtained from an adult in good health.

The chain combines TRBV5-1 with TRBJ2-3, with 7 bases fitting TRBD2. This CDR3 comprises 14 residues. Germline lookup yields CDR1 SGHRS and CDR2 YFSETQ. The junction had 3 bases not matched to a gene; V was cut back by 5 bases and J by 0 bases. The CDR3 bases are TGCGCCAGCAGGGGAGGGACTAGCACAGATACGCAGTATTTT. Residues: CASRGGTSTDTQYF.

In nucleotides, the CDR3 is TGTGCCAGCAGCTTAGTACTAGCCGGGAGCACAGATACGCAGTATTTT. It is translated as CASSLVLAGSTDTQYF. The chain uses TRBV7-9 and TRBJ2-3; perhaps TRBD2 as D (6 bases). Germline V gene lookup returns CDR1 SEHNR and CDR2 FQNEAQ (reference sequence). This CDR3 spans 16 amino acids. Trimming shortened V by 1 base and J by 0 bases, and 11 bases separated the two germline ends. The full variable domain, its missing parts supplied by reference TRBV7-9 and TRBJ2-3, is DTGVSQNPRHKITKRGQNVTFRCDPISEHNRLYWYRQTLGQGPEFLTYFQNEAQLEKSRLLSDRFSAERPKGSFSTLEIQRTEQGDSAMYLCASSLVLAGSTDTQYFGPGTRLTVL.

V gene TRBV5-4 combines with J gene TRBJ1-1; D may be TRBD1 (6 bases). The V gene's germline CDR1 is SGHNT and CDR2 YYREEE (reference sequence). V was pared by 3 bases and J by 3 bases, with 12 bases between. This CDR3 is built from 14 residues. The CDR3 spells CASSSGGAYTEAFF. The CDR3 region has the DNA TGTGCCAGCAGCTCTGGGGGCGCGTACACTGAAGCTTTCTTT.

This rearrangement joins TRBV6-1 to TRBJ1-5; no definite D call. There are 13 residues in the CDR3. Germline V gene sequence: CDR1 MNHNS, CDR2 SASEGT. With 5 bases removed from V and 1 base from J, the gap between germline ends came to 6 bases. CDR3 DNA: TGTGCCAGCAGTCCTGGGAGCAATCAGCCCCAGCATTTT. This translates into CASSPGSNQPQHF.

The chain combines TRBV27 with TRBJ2-7; D uncertain. From germline, CDR1 is MNHEY and CDR2 SMNVEV (reference sequence). CDR3 length: 10 residues. V was pared by 8 bases and J by 1 base, with 3 bases between. Here the CDR3 reads CASQSYEQYF. The CDR3 coding sequence is TGTGCCAGCCAATCCTACGAGCAGTACTTC.